This entry features one TCR beta chain sequence. Profiling relied on immunoSEQ multiplex PCR, and the TCRdb table lists in-frame clones only, not all of them. The sample yields about 420,000 clones, approximately 90% seen once. The data are from a study of blood T cell repertoires in COVID-19. The trim removed 0 bases at V and 8 bases at J, leaving 4 bases unmatched. CDR3 length: 14 amino acids. CDR1 and CDR2 (germline): SEHNR, FQNEAQ (reference sequence). The clonotype was recovered from a man aged 18-30 years with COVID-19, enrolled during active disease. Sequencing was performed on peripheral blood. This chain uses TRBV7-9 with TRBJ1-2; 9 nucleotides agree with TRBD1. CDR3 in amino acids: CASSLAGDRAGYTF. The CDR3 nucleotides read TGTGCCAGCAGCTTAGCTGGGGACAGGGCAGGCTACACCTTC. The variable domain in full, with the rest retrieved from reference TRBV7-9 and TRBJ1-2, is DTGVSQNPRHKITKRGQNVTFRCDPISEHNRLYWYRQTLGQGPEFLTYFQNEAQLEKSRLLSDRFSAERPKGSFSTLEIQRTEQGDSAMYLCASSLAGDRAGYTFGSGTRLTVV.